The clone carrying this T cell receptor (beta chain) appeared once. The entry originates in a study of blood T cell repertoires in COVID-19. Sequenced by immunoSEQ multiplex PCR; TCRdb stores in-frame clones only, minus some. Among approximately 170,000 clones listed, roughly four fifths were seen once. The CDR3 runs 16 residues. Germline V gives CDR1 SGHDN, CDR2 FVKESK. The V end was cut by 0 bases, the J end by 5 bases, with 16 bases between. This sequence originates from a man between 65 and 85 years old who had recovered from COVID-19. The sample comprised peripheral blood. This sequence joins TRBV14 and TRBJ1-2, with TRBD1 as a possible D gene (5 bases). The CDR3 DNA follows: TGTGCCAGCAGCCAAGATCTTGACGGGGGTAGTTATGGCTACACCTTC. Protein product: CASSQDLDGGSYGYTF.